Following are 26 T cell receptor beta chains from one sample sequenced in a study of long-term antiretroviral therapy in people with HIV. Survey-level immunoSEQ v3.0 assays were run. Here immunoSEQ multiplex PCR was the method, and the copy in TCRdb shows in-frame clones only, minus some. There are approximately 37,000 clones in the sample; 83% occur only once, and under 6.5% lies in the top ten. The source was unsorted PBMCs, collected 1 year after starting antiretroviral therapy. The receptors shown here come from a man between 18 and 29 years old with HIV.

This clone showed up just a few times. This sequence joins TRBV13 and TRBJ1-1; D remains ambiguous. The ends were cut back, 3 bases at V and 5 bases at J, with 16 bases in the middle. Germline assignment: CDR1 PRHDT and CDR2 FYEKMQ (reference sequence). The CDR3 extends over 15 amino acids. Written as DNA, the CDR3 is TGTGCCAGCAGCTTCCGGACCGCTTCGATGACTGAAGCTTTCTTT. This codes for CASSFRTASMTEAFF.

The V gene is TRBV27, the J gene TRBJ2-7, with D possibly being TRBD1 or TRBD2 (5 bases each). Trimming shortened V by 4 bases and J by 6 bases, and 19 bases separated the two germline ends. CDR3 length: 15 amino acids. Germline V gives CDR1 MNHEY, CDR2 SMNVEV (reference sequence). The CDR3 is CASSSARGPLGEQYF. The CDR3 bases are TGTGCCAGCAGTTCGGCCCGGGGCCCCCTTGGCGAGCAGTACTTC.

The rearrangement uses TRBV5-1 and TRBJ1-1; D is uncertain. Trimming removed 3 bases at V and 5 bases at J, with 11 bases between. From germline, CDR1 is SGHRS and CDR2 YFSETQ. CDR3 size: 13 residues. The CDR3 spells CASSSEGGTEAFF. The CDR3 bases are TGCGCCAGCAGCTCCGAAGGAGGTACTGAAGCTTTCTTT. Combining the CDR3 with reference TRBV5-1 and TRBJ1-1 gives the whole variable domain KAGVTQTPRYLIKTRGQQVTLSCSPISGHRSVSWYQQTPGQGLQFLFEYFSETQRNKGNFPGRFSGRQFSNSRSEMNVSTLELGDSALYLCASSSEGGTEAFFGQGTRLTVV.

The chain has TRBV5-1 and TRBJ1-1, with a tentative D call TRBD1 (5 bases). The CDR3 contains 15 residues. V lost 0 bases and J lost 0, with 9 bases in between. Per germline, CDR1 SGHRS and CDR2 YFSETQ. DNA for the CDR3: TGCGCCAGCAGCTTGGGGGCAGGGCTGAACACTGAAGCTTTCTTT. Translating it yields CASSLGAGLNTEAFF.

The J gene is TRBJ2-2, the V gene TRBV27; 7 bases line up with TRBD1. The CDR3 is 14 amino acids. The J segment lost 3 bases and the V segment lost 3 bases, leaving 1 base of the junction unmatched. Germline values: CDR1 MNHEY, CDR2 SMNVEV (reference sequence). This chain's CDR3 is CASSLGQYTGELFF. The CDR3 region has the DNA TGTGCCAGCAGTTTGGGACAGTACACCGGGGAGCTGTTTTTT.

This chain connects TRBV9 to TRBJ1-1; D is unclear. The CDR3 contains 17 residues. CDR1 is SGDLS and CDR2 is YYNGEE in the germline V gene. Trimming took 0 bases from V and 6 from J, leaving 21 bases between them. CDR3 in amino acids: CASSVDAQPGSNAEAFF. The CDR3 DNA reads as TGTGCCAGCAGCGTAGACGCACAACCAGGATCCAACGCTGAAGCTTTCTTT.

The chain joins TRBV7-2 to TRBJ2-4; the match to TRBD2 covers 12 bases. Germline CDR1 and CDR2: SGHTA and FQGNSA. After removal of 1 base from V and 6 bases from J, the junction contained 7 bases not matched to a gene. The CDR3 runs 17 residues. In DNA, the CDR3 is TGTGCCAGCAGCTTAGAACTAGCGGGAGGTCTGGGAAACATTCAGTACTTC. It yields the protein CASSLELAGGLGNIQYF.

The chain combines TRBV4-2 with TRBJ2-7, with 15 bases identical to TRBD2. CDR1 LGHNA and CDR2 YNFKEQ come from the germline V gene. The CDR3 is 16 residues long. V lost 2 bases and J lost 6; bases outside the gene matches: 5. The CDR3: CASSQTGLAGGSEQYF. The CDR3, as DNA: TGTGCCAGCAGCCAAACCGGACTAGCGGGGGGGAGCGAGCAGTACTTC.

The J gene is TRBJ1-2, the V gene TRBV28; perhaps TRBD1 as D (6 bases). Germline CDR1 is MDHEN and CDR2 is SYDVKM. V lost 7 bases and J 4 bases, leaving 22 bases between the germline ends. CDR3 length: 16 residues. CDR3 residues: CASKRGGERHAYGYTF. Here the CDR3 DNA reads TGTGCCAGCAAAAGAGGGGGGGAGAGACATGCCTATGGCTACACCTTC.

The CDR3 region is CASSFARVSGEQYF. The CDR3 bases are TGTGCCAGCAGTTTTGCCAGGGTGTCGGGCGAGCAGTACTTC. The chain couples TRBV6-1 to TRBJ2-7; D might be TRBD1 (5 bases). Germline V gives CDR1 MNHNS, CDR2 SASEGT. With 5 bases removed from V and 6 bases from J, the gap between germline ends came to 17 bases. The length of the CDR3 is 14 residues.

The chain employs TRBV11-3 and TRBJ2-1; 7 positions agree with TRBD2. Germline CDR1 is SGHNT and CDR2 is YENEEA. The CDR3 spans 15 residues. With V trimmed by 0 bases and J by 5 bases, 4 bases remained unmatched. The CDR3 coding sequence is TGTGCCAGCAGCTTAGAAGCGGGGCCCAACAATGAGCAGTTCTTC. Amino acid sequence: CASSLEAGPNNEQFF.

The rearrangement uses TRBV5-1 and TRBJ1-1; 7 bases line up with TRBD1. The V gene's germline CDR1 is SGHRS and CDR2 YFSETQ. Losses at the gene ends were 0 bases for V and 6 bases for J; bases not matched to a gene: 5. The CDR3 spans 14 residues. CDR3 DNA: TGCGCCAGCAGCTTGGCCATCACAGGGGCTGAAGCTTTCTTT. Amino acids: CASSLAITGAEAFF.

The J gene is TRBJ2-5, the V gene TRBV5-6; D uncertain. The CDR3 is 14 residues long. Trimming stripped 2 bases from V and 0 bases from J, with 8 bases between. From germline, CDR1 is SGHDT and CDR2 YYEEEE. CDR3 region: CASSFRRNQETQYF. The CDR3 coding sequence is TGTGCCAGCAGCTTTCGACGGAACCAAGAGACCCAGTACTTC.

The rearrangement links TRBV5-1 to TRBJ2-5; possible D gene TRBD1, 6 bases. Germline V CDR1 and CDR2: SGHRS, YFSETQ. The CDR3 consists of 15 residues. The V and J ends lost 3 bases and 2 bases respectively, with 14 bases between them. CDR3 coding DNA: TGCGCCAGCAGCTCACAGGGCGGGCGGCAAGAGACCCAGTACTTC. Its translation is CASSSQGGRQETQYF.

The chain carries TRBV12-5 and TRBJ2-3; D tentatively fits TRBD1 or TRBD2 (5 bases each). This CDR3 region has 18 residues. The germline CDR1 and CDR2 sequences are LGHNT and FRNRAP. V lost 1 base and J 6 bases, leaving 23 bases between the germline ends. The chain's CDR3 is CASGLDYAGTLVRDTQYF. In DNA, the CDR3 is TGTGCTAGTGGTTTGGATTACGCCGGGACCCTGGTGAGGGATACGCAGTATTTT.

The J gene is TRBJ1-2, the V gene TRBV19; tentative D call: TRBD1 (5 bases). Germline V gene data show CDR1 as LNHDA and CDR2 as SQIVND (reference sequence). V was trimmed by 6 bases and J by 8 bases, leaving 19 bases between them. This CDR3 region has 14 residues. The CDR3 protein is CASSPDTTQRGYTF. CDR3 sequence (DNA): TGTGCCAGTAGCCCGGACACCACTCAACGGGGCTACACCTTC.

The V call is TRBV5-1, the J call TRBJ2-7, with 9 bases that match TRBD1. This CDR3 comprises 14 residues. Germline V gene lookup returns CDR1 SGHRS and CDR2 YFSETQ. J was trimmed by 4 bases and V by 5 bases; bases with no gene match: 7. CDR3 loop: CASRSGTGLYEQYF. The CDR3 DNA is TGCGCCAGCAGGTCCGGGACAGGGTTATACGAGCAGTACTTC.

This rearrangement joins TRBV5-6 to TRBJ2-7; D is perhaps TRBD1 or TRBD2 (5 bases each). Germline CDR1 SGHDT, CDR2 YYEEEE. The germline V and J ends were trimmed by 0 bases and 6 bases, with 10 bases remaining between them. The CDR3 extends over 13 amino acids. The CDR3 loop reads CASSLGRGTEQYF. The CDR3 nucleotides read TGTGCCAGCAGCTTGGGCCGGGGCACCGAGCAGTACTTC.

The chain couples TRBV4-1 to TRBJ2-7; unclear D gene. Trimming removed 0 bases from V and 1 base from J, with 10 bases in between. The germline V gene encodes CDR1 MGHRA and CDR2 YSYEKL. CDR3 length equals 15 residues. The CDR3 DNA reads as TGCGCCAGCAGCCAAGAATTTGACGTATCCTACGAGCAGTACTTC. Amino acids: CASSQEFDVSYEQYF.

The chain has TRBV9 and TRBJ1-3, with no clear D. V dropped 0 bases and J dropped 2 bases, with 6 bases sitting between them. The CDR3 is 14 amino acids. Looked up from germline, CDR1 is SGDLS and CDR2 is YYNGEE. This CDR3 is CASSVGGTGNTIYF. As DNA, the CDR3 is TGTGCCAGCAGCGTAGGAGGCACTGGAAACACCATATATTTT.

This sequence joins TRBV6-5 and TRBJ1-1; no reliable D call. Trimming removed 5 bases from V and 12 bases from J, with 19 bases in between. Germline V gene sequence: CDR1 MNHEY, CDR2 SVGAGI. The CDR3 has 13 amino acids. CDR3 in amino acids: CASSLSTLEGSFF. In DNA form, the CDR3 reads TGTGCCAGCAGTCTGTCGACGCTAGAGGGTTCTTTCTTT.

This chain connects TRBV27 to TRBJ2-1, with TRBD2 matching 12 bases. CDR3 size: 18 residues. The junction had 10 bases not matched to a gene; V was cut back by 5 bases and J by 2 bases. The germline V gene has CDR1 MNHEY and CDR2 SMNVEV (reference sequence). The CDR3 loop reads CASSLGPTSGRPYNEQFF. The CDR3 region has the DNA TGTGCCAGCAGTCTCGGACCGACTAGCGGGAGACCCTACAATGAGCAGTTCTTC.

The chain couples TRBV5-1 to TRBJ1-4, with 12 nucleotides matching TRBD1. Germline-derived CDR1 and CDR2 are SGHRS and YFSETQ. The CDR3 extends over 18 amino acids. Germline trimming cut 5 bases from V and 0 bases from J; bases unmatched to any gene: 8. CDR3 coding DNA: TGCGCCAGCAGGCACCGGGACAGGGGGCCGGCAACTAATGAAAAACTGTTTTTT. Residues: CASRHRDRGPATNEKLFF.

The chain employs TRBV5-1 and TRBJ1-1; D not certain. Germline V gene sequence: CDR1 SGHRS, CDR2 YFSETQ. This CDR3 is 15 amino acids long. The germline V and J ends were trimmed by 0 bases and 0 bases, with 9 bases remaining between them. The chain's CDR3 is CASSLVPEVNTEAFF. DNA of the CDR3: TGCGCCAGCAGCTTGGTTCCAGAAGTGAACACTGAAGCTTTCTTT.

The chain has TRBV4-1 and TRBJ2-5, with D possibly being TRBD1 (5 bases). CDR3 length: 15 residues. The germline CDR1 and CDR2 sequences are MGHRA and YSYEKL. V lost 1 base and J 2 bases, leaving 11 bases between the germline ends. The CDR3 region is CASSQVQGGQETQYF. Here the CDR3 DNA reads TGCGCCAGCAGCCAAGTCCAGGGCGGTCAAGAGACCCAGTACTTC.

DNA for the CDR3: TGTGCCAGCAGCCACTCGACAGGAGCGTATCCTGAAGCTTTCTTT. Translating gives CASSHSTGAYPEAFF. The chain joins TRBV5-6 to TRBJ1-1, with D possibly matching TRBD1 (6 bases). Germline assignment: CDR1 SGHDT and CDR2 YYEEEE. Trimming took 4 bases from V and 6 from J, leaving 19 bases between them. There are 15 residues in the CDR3.